What follows are 8 T cell receptor beta chains derived from one specimen sequenced in a study of blood T cell repertoires in COVID-19. The data were produced by immunoSEQ multiplex PCR, yet TCRdb's version contains in-frame clones alone and is incomplete. Of about 370,000 clones in the sample, approximately 90% were seen once. The source material was PBMCs or T cells enriched from blood (not recorded which). The source of these receptors is a man aged 18 to 30 who had recovered from COVID-19.

V is TRBV9 and J is TRBJ1-4; D gene unclear. The ends were cut back, 0 bases at V and 3 bases at J, with 9 bases in the middle. The CDR3 consists of 15 residues. The germline V gene has CDR1 SGDLS and CDR2 YYNGEE. As DNA, the CDR3 is TGTGCCAGCAGCGTAGGAGGGAGATCTAATGAAAAACTGTTTTTT. Its protein product is CASSVGGRSNEKLFF.

The chain joins TRBV28 to TRBJ1-2; 8 bases are a match to TRBD1. J lost 4 bases, V lost 6 bases, and 10 bases had no gene match. CDR3 size: 15 residues. Germline V gene sequence: CDR1 MDHEN, CDR2 SYDVKM. CDR3 bases: TGTGCCAGCAGCCCAGGACAGGGTAACATCTATGGCTACACCTTC. Translation: CASSPGQGNIYGYTF.

The chain is built from TRBV19 and TRBJ1-2, with D possibly being TRBD1 (5 bases). CDR1 and CDR2 from the germline V gene are LNHDA and SQIVND (reference sequence). V shed 4 bases and J shed 5 bases, with 14 bases lying between them. The CDR3 is made up of 14 amino acids. The CDR3 nucleotides are TGTGCCAGTAGTAAGGTGGGCCAGGGTTATGGCTACACCTTC. Its translation: CASSKVGQGYGYTF.

The CDR3 DNA sequence: TGTGCCAGCAGCTTAAGCGGGAGGGCCGACAATGAGCAGTTCTTC. Amino acid sequence: CASSLSGRADNEQFF. The V gene is TRBV7-2, the J gene TRBJ2-1, with 10 nucleotides matching TRBD2. Germline V gives CDR1 SGHTA, CDR2 FQGNSA. This CDR3 spans 15 amino acids. The J segment lost 5 bases and the V segment lost 2 bases, leaving 3 bases of the junction unmatched.

DNA of the CDR3: TGTGCCAGTAGACCCGGACTAGCGGGGGAAGAGACCCAGTACTTC. It encodes CASRPGLAGEETQYF. V usage is TRBV19 and J usage is TRBJ2-5, with 13 bases matching TRBD2. Germline-derived CDR1 and CDR2 are LNHDA and SQIVND (reference sequence). Germline trimming cut 6 bases from V and 3 bases from J; bases unmatched to any gene: 4. The CDR3 consists of 15 residues.

The chain links TRBV5-6 to TRBJ1-3; D is uncertain. Per germline, CDR1 SGHDT and CDR2 YYEEEE. The CDR3 totals 12 residues. Trimming removed 5 bases from V and 4 bases from J, with 7 bases in between. The CDR3 loop is CASRARGNTIYF. The CDR3 nucleotides read TGTGCCAGCAGAGCCCGGGGAAACACCATATATTTT.

This chain connects TRBV4-2 to TRBJ1-5, with D possibly matching TRBD1 (6 bases). Trimming shortened V by 1 base and J by 2 bases, and 9 bases separated the two germline ends. In germline, CDR1 is LGHNA, CDR2 YNFKEQ. The CDR3 is 15 residues long. Here the CDR3 DNA reads TGTGCCAGCAGCCAAGTCCGACAGGGCAATCAGCCCCAGCATTTT. Its protein product is CASSQVRQGNQPQHF.

V gene TRBV12-3 or TRBV12-4 combines with J gene TRBJ1-2; 9 positions match TRBD1. The J segment lost 14 bases and the V segment lost 3 bases, leaving 7 bases of the junction unmatched. This CDR3 region has 12 residues. This CDR3 is CASSFSRTGETF. The CDR3 DNA reads as TGTGCCAGCAGTTTTTCCCGGACAGGGGAGACCTTC.